Below, 25 T cell receptor beta chains from the same sample are listed, as sequenced in a study. TCRdb called the 5' RACE reads again in MiXCR, with one record for every CDR3 protein. The sample records 34,000 or so distinct CDR3 sequences, around 27% being singletons. Treg sorting used a CD4+CD25+CD127-/low gate. The specimen was tumor-infiltrating Tregs sorted from the breast tumor. The receptors come from a female donor with breast cancer.

V is TRBV20-1 and J is TRBJ2-1, with unresolved D. The CDR3 loop spans 15 amino acids. The V and J ends lost 6 bases and 4 bases respectively, with 19 bases between them. Per germline, CDR1 DFQATT and CDR2 SNEGSKA (reference sequence). The CDR3 protein is CSAGSGQLPYNEQFF. CDR3 DNA sequence: TGCAGTGCCGGATCAGGCCAGCTACCTTACAATGAGCAGTTCTTC.

The table lists this clonotype with many counts. The chain links TRBV29-1 to TRBJ1-1; D ambiguous. CDR1 SQVTM and CDR2 ANQGSEA come from the germline V gene. The CDR3 consists of 13 residues. V shed 5 bases and J shed 1 base, with 11 bases lying between them. DNA for the CDR3: TGCAGCGTTAGGGCTCCCTGGAACACTGAAGCTTTCTTT. Amino acid sequence: CSVRAPWNTEAFF. Full variable domain (missing parts from reference TRBV29-1 and TRBJ1-1): SAVISQKPSRDICQRGTSLTIQCQVDSQVTMMFWYRQQPGQSLTLIATANQGSEATYESGFVIDKFPISRPNLTFSTLTVSNMSPEDSSIYLCSVRAPWNTEAFFGQGTRLTVV.

This clonotype appeared a few times. This chain connects TRBV6-5 to TRBJ1-2; perhaps TRBD1 as D (5 bases). The CDR3 runs 14 residues. Germline lookup yields CDR1 MNHEY and CDR2 SVGAGI. Trimming removed 6 bases at V and 6 bases at J, with 17 bases between. The CDR3, as DNA: TGTGCCAGCAGAGCGCGTGGGGCAGTCAATGGCTACACCTTC. Protein sequence: CASRARGAVNGYTF.

There are many counts of this clonotype. V is TRBV6-1 and J is TRBJ1-5, with 7 bases aligning to TRBD1. The V segment lost 6 bases and the J segment 2 bases; nucleotides outside the gene matches: 7. This CDR3 spans 15 amino acids. Germline loops: CDR1 MNHNS, CDR2 SASEGT. CDR3: CASSQDRWGNQPQHF. Here the CDR3 DNA reads TGTGCCAGCAGCCAGGACAGGTGGGGCAATCAGCCCCAGCATTTT.

There are many counts of this clonotype. This chain connects TRBV10-3 to TRBJ2-5; TRBD1 might be the D (6 bases). Germline CDR1 ENHRY, CDR2 SYGVKD. The CDR3 is 14 residues long. V was shortened by 3 bases and J by 4 bases, with 12 bases between the two germline ends. The CDR3 loop reads CAISEAGAPETQYF. In DNA form, the CDR3 reads TGTGCCATCAGTGAAGCAGGGGCTCCAGAGACCCAGTACTTC.

The chain joins TRBV11-2 to TRBJ1-3; 11 bases line up with TRBD1. CDR1 and CDR2 (germline): SGHAT, FQNNGV. This CDR3 has 16 amino acids. J was trimmed by 0 bases and V by 3 bases; bases with no gene match: 1. For the CDR3, the DNA is TGTGCCAGCAGCTTGGACAGGGGGCACTCTGGAAACACCATATATTTT. It yields the protein CASSLDRGHSGNTIYF.

Of note for this clonotype: A read error may explain this, as a much larger clone is one base away. The chain recombines TRBV20-1 with TRBJ1-2, with a tentative D call TRBD1 (5 bases). Trimming cost V 3 bases and J 3 bases, with 17 bases left between them. The CDR3 covers 15 residues. Germline V lookup: CDR1 DFQATT, CDR2 SNEGSKA (reference sequence). The CDR3 sequence is CSASTRSTAYYGYTF. The CDR3, as DNA: TGCAGTGCTAGTACGAGGTCGACAGCCTACTATGGCTACACCTTC.

In this sample, this clonotype turned up many times. The chain recombines TRBV12-3 or TRBV12-4 with TRBJ2-7; the D gene could be TRBD1 or TRBD2 (5 bases each). V shed 5 bases and J shed 3 bases, with 17 bases lying between them. This CDR3 has 15 residues. The CDR3 DNA reads TGTGCCAGCAGTGCCTATTTCGGGACCGTCTACGAGCAGTACTTC. This gives the protein CASSAYFGTVYEQYF.

The chain couples TRBV6-1 to TRBJ1-1, with D possibly being TRBD1 (5 bases). Trimming left V 3 bases short and J 0 bases short, with 11 bases between. The germline V gene encodes CDR1 MNHNS and CDR2 SASEGT. This CDR3 comprises 15 residues. This CDR3 reads CASSDSWGMNTEAFF. The CDR3 nucleotides are TGTGCCAGCAGTGACTCTTGGGGGATGAACACTGAAGCTTTCTTT.

On this clonotype itself: A much larger clone is a single base away; this may be a read error. The chain joins TRBV12-3 or TRBV12-4 to TRBJ1-5; no clear D gene. This CDR3 is 12 amino acids long. The CDR3, as DNA: TGTGCCAGCGGGCCCAGCAATCAGCCCCAGCAGTTT. Translation gives CASGPSNQPQQF.

This clonotype was seen only a few times. A much more abundant neighbour one base away suggests this may be a read error. Here the CDR3 omits its conserved ending phenylalanine or tryptophan, so a read error is the likely source. V usage is TRBV11-2 and J usage is TRBJ1-1; possible D gene TRBD1, 6 bases. Per the germline V gene, CDR1 is SGHAT and CDR2 is FQNNGV. The V and J ends lost 2 bases and 7 bases respectively, with 11 bases between them. The CDR3 consists of 13 residues. CDR3 loop: CASSLLKGDEAFS. The CDR3 DNA reads TGTGCCAGCAGCTTATTAAAGGGGGATGAAGCTTTCTCT.

V gene TRBV18 combines with J gene TRBJ2-7, with D unclear. The CDR3 length is 11 residues. Trimming stripped 1 base from V and 5 bases from J, with 3 bases between. Germline lookup yields CDR1 KGHSH and CDR2 LQKENI. The CDR3 is CASSPHDEQYF. The CDR3 DNA reads TGTGCCAGCTCACCACACGACGAGCAGTACTTC.

This clonotype has ten or more counts. This sequence joins TRBV24-1 and TRBJ2-1; TRBD1 is a possible D gene (6 bases). CDR3 length equals 19 residues. In germline, CDR1 is KGHDR, CDR2 SFDVKD. Trimming removed 9 bases from V and 1 base from J, with 27 bases in between. The CDR3 DNA reads as TGTGCCACCGCACCTTCCCGGGACATAACTTTCCAATCCTACAATGAGCAGTTCTTC. Protein product: CATAPSRDITFQSYNEQFF.

V usage is TRBV20-1 and J usage is TRBJ2-3; TRBD2 is a possible D gene (6 bases). V lost 6 bases to trimming and J lost 6 bases, with 16 bases between them. The CDR3 is 13 residues long. CDR1 and CDR2 (germline): DFQATT, SNEGSKA (reference sequence). The CDR3 sequence: CSARDSPGDTQYF. DNA for the CDR3: TGCAGTGCAAGGGACTCCCCCGGCGATACGCAGTATTTT.

There are a few counts of this clonotype. This rearrangement joins TRBV24-1 to TRBJ2-1, with 7 positions matching TRBD2. The J segment lost 4 bases and the V segment lost 5 bases, leaving 7 bases of the junction unmatched. This CDR3 contains 15 residues. From germline, CDR1 is KGHDR and CDR2 SFDVKD. CDR3 region: CATSGRGSSYNEQFF. For the CDR3, the DNA is TGTGCCACCAGTGGTCGCGGGAGCTCTTACAATGAGCAGTTCTTC.

The gene calls are TRBV5-1 and TRBJ2-7; TRBD1 matches at 10 bases. Germline loops: CDR1 SGHRS, CDR2 YFSETQ. The J segment lost 6 bases and the V segment lost 4 bases, leaving 7 bases of the junction unmatched. This CDR3 has 14 amino acids. The CDR3 DNA reads TGCGCCAGCAGCCTAAGACAGGGGGCTATCGAGCAGTACTTC. Its translation is CASSLRQGAIEQYF.

This clonotype showed up just once. The CDR3 does not close with the conserved phenylalanine or tryptophan, likely indicating a read error. CDR3 sequence: CSAPFIRGGYEQYS. The CDR3 bases are TGCAGTGCTCCTTTTATCAGGGGAGGCTACGAGCAGTACTCC. The V and J genes are TRBV20-1 and TRBJ2-7; D may be TRBD1 or TRBD2 (6 bases each). The germline gives CDR1 DFQATT, CDR2 SNEGSKA (reference sequence). Trimming removed 5 bases from V and 3 bases from J, with 17 bases in between. The CDR3 runs to 14 residues.

This chain links TRBV20-1 with TRBJ2-1, with D possibly matching TRBD1 (5 bases). In germline, CDR1 is DFQATT, CDR2 SNEGSKA (reference sequence). There are 15 residues in the CDR3. The V gene lost 3 bases and the J gene lost 9 bases, with 21 bases spanning the gap. In DNA form, the CDR3 reads TGCAGTGCTAGCCTGGACCGGCGTAGGGGCGGTGAGCAGTTCTTC. The encoded protein is CSASLDRRRGGEQFF.

This clonotype was recorded a few times. The genes are TRBV12-3 or TRBV12-4 and TRBJ1-2, with D uncertain. This CDR3 contains 13 residues. Trimming took 4 bases from V and 3 from J, leaving 9 bases between them. The CDR3 loop is CASSWDVHYGYTF. CDR3 DNA: TGTGCCAGCAGTTGGGATGTGCACTATGGCTACACCTTC.

This clonotype came up many times. This rearrangement joins TRBV7-3 to TRBJ2-1, with D maybe TRBD2 (6 bases). Per the germline V gene, CDR1 is SGHTA and CDR2 is FQGTGA. The V end lost 5 bases, the J end lost 1 base, and 9 bases lay between the germline ends. The CDR3 is made up of 14 amino acids. The CDR3 DNA follows: TGTGCCAGCAGCGCCAGCGGGTCCTACAATGAGCAGTTCTTC. It codes for CASSASGSYNEQFF.

J is TRBJ1-3 and V is TRBV4-1; D not resolved. Germline loops: CDR1 MGHRA, CDR2 YSYEKL. The V end lost 0 bases, the J end lost 3 bases, and 9 bases lay between the germline ends. The CDR3 runs to 15 residues. The CDR3 region is CASSQEGTRGNTIYF. DNA of the CDR3: TGCGCCAGCAGCCAAGAAGGAACCCGTGGAAACACCATATATTTT.

Comment on this clonotype: A read error may produce the germline difference seen at one junction end. V and J are TRBV14 and TRBJ2-1; 10 bases are shared with TRBD2. Per the germline V gene, CDR1 is SGHDN and CDR2 is FVKESK. The length of the CDR3 is 16 residues. This CDR3 reads CASSLETSGFYNEPFF. CDR3 nucleotides: TGTGCCAGCAGCCTCGAGACTAGCGGGTTCTACAATGAGCCGTTCTTC.

Notes on this clonotype: This clone may be a read error of a much larger clone one base away. V usage is TRBV20-1 and J usage is TRBJ2-1; 7 bases align to TRBD2. Germline CDR1 reads DFQATT; CDR2 reads SNEGSKA (reference sequence). V lost 3 bases and J lost 2; bases outside the gene matches: 10. This CDR3 spans 16 amino acids. CDR3: CSASRLGGSAYNEQFF. In nucleotides, the CDR3 is TGCAGTGCTAGTAGATTGGGCGGGAGCGCCTACAATGAGCAGTTCTTC.

The gene calls are TRBV7-3 and TRBJ2-1; TRBD1 is a possible D gene (6 bases). CDR3 length: 13 residues. CDR1 SGHTA and CDR2 FQGTGA come from the germline V gene. V was trimmed by 4 bases and J by 4 bases, leaving 8 bases between them. CDR3 sequence reads: CASSSGQYNEQFF. In DNA, the CDR3 is TGTGCCAGCAGCTCCGGACAGTACAATGAGCAGTTCTTC.

In regard to this clonotype: Its ends do not fully match the called genes, so a read error is possible. The chain employs TRBV7-2 and TRBJ1-6; 7 bases agree with TRBD1. The CDR3 length is 14 residues. The V gene's germline CDR1 is SGHTA and CDR2 FQGNSA. The CDR3 loop is CASSAQGKNSALHF. DNA for the CDR3: TGTGCCAGCAGCGCACAGGGGAAGAATTCAGCCCTCCACTTT.